Listed below are T cell receptor beta chains from one sample, sequenced in a study of T cell responses to AZD1222 COVID-19 vaccine. Sequenced by immunoSEQ multiplex PCR; TCRdb stores in-frame clones only, minus some. Here the sample spans just under 90,000 clones, 89% being singletons. The material was peripheral blood, obtained 28 days after the second AZD1222 dose. These receptors were obtained from an adult who received the AZD1222 COVID-19 vaccine. CDR3s include the opening cysteine and the closing phenylalanine or tryptophan. The D gene is left open where the match is weak. Only some rows state a clone size, as once, few, many or a class for expanded clones.

.	TRBJ1-5	.	TRBV30	TGTGCCTGGAGTGTATCAGACCTTCAGGGTCAGCCCCAGCATTTT	CAWSVSDLQGQPQHF
.	TRBJ2-7	.	TRBV3-1/TRBV3-2	TGTGCCAGCAGTCCCAGGACCTTAGTAGGCGAGCAGTACTTC	CASSPRTLVGEQYF
.	TRBJ2-3	.	TRBV5-1	TGCGCCAGCAGCAAGTTTTACGGGGGCCGAAGCACAGATACGCAGTATTTT	CASSKFYGGRSTDTQYF
.	TRBJ1-1	.	TRBV6-5	TGTGCCAGCAGAAAACCCGGAAAGGTAAACACTGAAGCTTTCTTT	CASRKPGKVNTEAFF
.	TRBJ1-6	.	TRBV2	TGTGCCAGCAGAGGGTCCGGGTCCGGTTCACCCCTCCACTTT	CASRGSGSGSPLHF
.	TRBJ2-7	TRBD2	TRBV2	TGTGCCAGCAGTCCCACTAGCGGGGGCACCTACGAGCAGTACTTC	CASSPTSGGTYEQYF
.	TRBJ2-1	TRBD2	TRBV7-3	TGTGCCAGCAGCTTCGGACTAGCGGGGGGTGAGCAGTTCTTC	CASSFGLAGGEQFF
.	TRBJ1-1	TRBD1	TRBV2	TGTGCCAGCGTAAGGGACAGGACGAACACTGAAGCTTTCTTT	CASVRDRTNTEAFF
once	TRBJ1-2	TRBD1	TRBV3-1/TRBV3-2	TGTGCCAGCAGCCAGGGGGACAGGGGACATGGCTACACCTTC	CASSQGDRGHGYTF
.	TRBJ1-5	.	TRBV24-1	TGTGCCACCAGTGACAGAAGCAATCAGCCCCAGCATTTT	CATSDRSNQPQHF
.	TRBJ2-1	.	TRBV7-8	TGTGCCAGCAGCCCGAACGGTCAGGGGACTGGTGAGCAGTTCTTC	CASSPNGQGTGEQFF
.	TRBJ2-2	.	TRBV4-2	TGTGCCAGCAGCCGTAGAGGGGGGGACACCGGGGAGCTGTTTTTT	CASSRRGGDTGELFF
.	TRBJ1-2	TRBD1	TRBV28	TGTGCCACCTATGAACAGGGGGTGGGAGGGTATGGCTACACCTTC	CATYEQGVGGYGYTF
.	TRBJ2-3	.	TRBV9	TGTGCCAGCAGCTTCCGGACGGGCGATACGCAGTATTTT	CASSFRTGDTQYF
.	TRBJ2-3	TRBD2	TRBV11-2	TGTGCCAGCAGCCCGGGACTAGCGGACATCTCCGGCAGTACGCAGTATTTT	CASSPGLADISGSTQYF
.	TRBJ1-2	.	TRBV10-2	TGCGCCAGCAGTGATTCGGGGGCTCCCTGGGGCTACACCTTC	CASSDSGAPWGYTF
.	TRBJ1-2	.	TRBV5-1	TGCGCCAGCAGCTTGGACATCTTGGTAGCTAACTATGGCTACACCTTC	CASSLDILVANYGYTF
.	TRBJ2-5	.	TRBV7-2	TGTGCCAGCAGCTTAGGTTTCTCGTTACTAGGCCAAGAGACCCAGTACTTC	CASSLGFSLLGQETQYF
.	TRBJ2-7	.	TRBV5-1	TGCGCCAGCAGCCTTCCGGGACACCACGAGCAGTACTTC	CASSLPGHHEQYF
.	TRBJ1-3	.	TRBV19	TGTGCCAGTAGTATCCTTTATGCGTCCGAGGGCAGAAACACCATATATTTT	CASSILYASEGRNTIYF
.	TRBJ2-7	.	TRBV19	TGTGCCAGTAGTCATTCTCCTGAGGTGCAGTACTTC	CASSHSPEVQYF
.	TRBJ1-4	TRBD1	TRBV18	TGTGCCAGCTCACCAATGGGACAGCCTAATGAAAAACTGTTTTTT	CASSPMGQPNEKLFF
.	TRBJ2-3	TRBD1	TRBV28	TGTGCCAGCAGTCCCCTTTGGAGCGCTAGGGGGCAAGGAGATACGCAGTATTTT	CASSPLWSARGQGDTQYF
.	TRBJ2-2	.	TRBV28	TGTGCCAGCAGTTTCAGGAGCAGCTCCGGGGAGCTGTTTTTT	CASSFRSSSGELFF
.	TRBJ2-1	.	TRBV18	TGTGCCAGCTCACCCGGGGGCCCGTCCTACAATGAGCAGTTCTTC	CASSPGGPSYNEQFF
.	TRBJ2-1	.	TRBV6-2/TRBV6-3	TGTGCCAGCAGTTACCAGGGGGGGGCCTCTAAGGGTAATGAGCAGTTCTTC	CASSYQGGASKGNEQFF
.	TRBJ1-5	.	TRBV12-3/TRBV12-4	TGTGCCAGCAGTTTCGATCATCAGCCCCAGCATTTT	CASSFDHQPQHF